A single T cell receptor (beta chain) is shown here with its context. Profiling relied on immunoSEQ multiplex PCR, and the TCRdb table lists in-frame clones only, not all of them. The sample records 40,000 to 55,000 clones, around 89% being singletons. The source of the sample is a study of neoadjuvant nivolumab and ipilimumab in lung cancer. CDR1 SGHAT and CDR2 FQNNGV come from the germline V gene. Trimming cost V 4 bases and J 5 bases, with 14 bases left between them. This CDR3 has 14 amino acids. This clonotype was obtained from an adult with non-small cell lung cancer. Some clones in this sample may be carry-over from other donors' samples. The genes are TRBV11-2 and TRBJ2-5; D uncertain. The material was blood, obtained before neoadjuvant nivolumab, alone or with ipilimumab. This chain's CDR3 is CASSSPPMTETQYF. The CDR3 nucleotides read TGTGCCAGCAGCTCTCCCCCCATGACCGAGACCCAGTACTTC.